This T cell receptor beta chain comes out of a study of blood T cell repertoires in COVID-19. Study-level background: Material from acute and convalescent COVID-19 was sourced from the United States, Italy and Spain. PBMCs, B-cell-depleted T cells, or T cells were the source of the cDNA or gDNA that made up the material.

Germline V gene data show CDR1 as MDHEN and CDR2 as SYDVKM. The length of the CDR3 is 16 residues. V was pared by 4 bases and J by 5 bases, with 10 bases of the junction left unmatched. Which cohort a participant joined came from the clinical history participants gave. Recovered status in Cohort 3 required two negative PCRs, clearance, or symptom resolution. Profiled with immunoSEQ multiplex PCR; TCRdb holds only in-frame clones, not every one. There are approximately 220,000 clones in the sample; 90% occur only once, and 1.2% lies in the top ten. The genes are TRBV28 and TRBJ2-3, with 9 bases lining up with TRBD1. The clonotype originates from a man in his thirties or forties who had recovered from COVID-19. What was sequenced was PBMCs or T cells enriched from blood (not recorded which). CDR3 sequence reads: CASSSRDRVLEDTQYF. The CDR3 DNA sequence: TGTGCCAGCAGTTCCCGGGACAGGGTGTTAGAAGATACGCAGTATTTT. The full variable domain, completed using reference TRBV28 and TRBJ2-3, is DVKVTQSSRYLVKRTGEKVFLECVQDMDHENMFWYRQDPGLGLRLIYFSYDVKMKEKGDIPEGYSVSREKKERFSLILESASTNQTSMYLCASSSRDRVLEDTQYFGPGTRLTVL.